This TCR beta chain was documented in a study of control samples from healthy donors and cancer patients. Sequencing used immunoSEQ multiplex PCR; TCRdb keeps in-frame clones, though not all of them. The sample holds 90,000 to 150,000 clones, about 87% seen once. This TCR was recovered from a man aged 35 to 55 in good health. Sequencing used blood.

The CDR3 DNA reads as TGTGCCAGCAGTGGGGGAGGACAGGGGAAAACTGAAGCTTTCTTT. It yields the protein CASSGGGQGKTEAFF. This chain connects TRBV11-3 to TRBJ1-1; 9 positions agree with TRBD1. V dropped 6 bases and J dropped 5; count of bases not matched to a gene: 10. From germline, CDR1 is SGHNT and CDR2 YENEEA. The CDR3 runs to 15 residues.